This T cell receptor (beta chain) was found in a study of T cell responses to AZD1222 COVID-19 vaccine. Clones were read by immunoSEQ multiplex PCR, and TCRdb kept only the in-frame ones, dropping some. The sample carries about 79,000 clones, 92% recorded once. V lost 0 bases, J lost 4 bases, and 7 bases stayed unmatched. From germline, CDR1 is SGHRS and CDR2 YFSETQ. This CDR3 is built from 16 residues. The source of this sequence is an adult in good health. Sample: peripheral blood, taken on day 0 of MenACWY control vaccination. This chain joins TRBV5-1 and TRBJ1-5; 7 bases line up with TRBD1. The CDR3 DNA sequence: TGCGCCAGCAGCTTGGAGGGCCAGGGGGATAATCAGCCCCAGCATTTT. Translated: CASSLEGQGDNQPQHF.